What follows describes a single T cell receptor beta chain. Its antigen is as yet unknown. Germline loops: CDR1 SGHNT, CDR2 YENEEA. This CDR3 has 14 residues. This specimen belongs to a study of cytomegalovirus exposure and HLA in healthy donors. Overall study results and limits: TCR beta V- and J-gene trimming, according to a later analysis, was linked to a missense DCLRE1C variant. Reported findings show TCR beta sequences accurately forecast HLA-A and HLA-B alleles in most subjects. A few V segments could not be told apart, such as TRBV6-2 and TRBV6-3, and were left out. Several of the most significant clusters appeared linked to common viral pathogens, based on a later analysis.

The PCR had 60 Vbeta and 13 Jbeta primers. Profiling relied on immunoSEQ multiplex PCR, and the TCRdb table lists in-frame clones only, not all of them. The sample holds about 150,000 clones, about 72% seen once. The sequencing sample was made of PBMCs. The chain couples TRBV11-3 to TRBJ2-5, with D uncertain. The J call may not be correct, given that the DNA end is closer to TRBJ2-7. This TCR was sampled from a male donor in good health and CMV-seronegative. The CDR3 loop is CASSLGRGAYEQYF. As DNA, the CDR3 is TGTGCCAGCAGCTTAGGCCGCGGAGCCTACGAGCAGTACTTC.